A selection of T cell receptor beta chains follows, all from one sample in a study of blood T cell repertoires in COVID-19. Repertoires were generated with immunoSEQ multiplex PCR, while TCRdb's copy carries only in-frame clones and drops some. The table includes hundreds of thousands of clones, approximately 83% detected once. The material sequenced was peripheral blood. The origin of the receptors is a woman aged 30 to 39 who had recovered from COVID-19. Both conserved end residues are trimmed from each CDR3. Not all rows give a size; the values are once, few, many and, for expanded clones, a class.

clone size: -
J gene: TRBJ2-2
V gene: TRBV9
CDR3 protein: ASSEGIAPNTGELF

clone size: few
J gene: TRBJ2-2
V gene: TRBV7-9
CDR3 protein: ASSLEAGSTGELF

clone size: -
J gene: TRBJ1-1
V gene: TRBV7-2
CDR3 protein: ASSPTVVLTEAF

clone size: once
J gene: TRBJ1-1
V gene: TRBV29-1
CDR3 protein: SVETPGLNTEAF

clone size: -
J gene: TRBJ2-7
V gene: TRBV6-5
CDR3 protein: ASKRGASGFSEQY

clone size: -
J gene: TRBJ2-7
V gene: TRBV21-1
CDR3 protein: ASASDRFSYEQY

clone size: -
J gene: TRBJ1-5
V gene: TRBV5-1
CDR3 protein: ASSLVPGNQPQH

clone size: -
J gene: TRBJ1-6
V gene: TRBV2
CDR3 protein: ASSPGQGYNSPLH

clone size: -
J gene: TRBJ2-7
V gene: TRBV7-6
CDR3 protein: ASSVTRTEQY

clone size: -
J gene: TRBJ1-5
V gene: TRBV6-4
CDR3 protein: ASSEDAGSNQPQH

clone size: once
J gene: TRBJ2-7
V gene: TRBV28
CDR3 protein: ASSPAGGSYEQY

clone size: -
J gene: TRBJ2-7
V gene: TRBV6-2/TRBV6-3
CDR3 protein: ASSYHRLDKYEQY

clone size: -
J gene: TRBJ2-7
V gene: TRBV11-2
CDR3 protein: ASSLRREGPYEQY

clone size: -
J gene: TRBJ1-4
V gene: TRBV25-1
CDR3 protein: ASSEFAREKLF

clone size: -
J gene: TRBJ2-1
V gene: TRBV5-5
CDR3 protein: ASRAAGGNEQF

clone size: -
J gene: TRBJ2-3
V gene: TRBV5-1
CDR3 protein: ASSGTGRAADTQY

clone size: -
J gene: TRBJ2-1
V gene: TRBV28
CDR3 protein: ASNLRTSGTTAEQF

clone size: -
J gene: TRBJ2-3
V gene: TRBV7-2
CDR3 protein: ASSLAQRFTDTQY

clone size: -
J gene: TRBJ1-2
V gene: TRBV4-1
CDR3 protein: ASSQAGQGVNYGYT

clone size: -
J gene: TRBJ2-3
V gene: TRBV25-1
CDR3 protein: ASLSPSSGRDTQY

clone size: once
J gene: TRBJ1-2
V gene: TRBV5-1
CDR3 protein: ASSLETENYGYT

clone size: -
J gene: TRBJ2-3
V gene: TRBV9
CDR3 protein: ASSTAISGRGGTDTQY

clone size: few
J gene: TRBJ2-7
V gene: TRBV29-1
CDR3 protein: SVVEGASSYEQY

clone size: -
J gene: TRBJ1-1
V gene: TRBV27
CDR3 protein: ASSSQGVRGDNTEAF

clone size: -
J gene: TRBJ2-1
V gene: TRBV12-5
CDR3 protein: ASGPAVSGYNEQF

clone size: -
J gene: TRBJ2-3
V gene: TRBV2
CDR3 protein: ASSPGLSTDTQY

clone size: -
J gene: TRBJ1-5
V gene: TRBV19
CDR3 protein: ASSIGRARGIGNQPQH

clone size: -
J gene: TRBJ2-7
V gene: TRBV28
CDR3 protein: ASTRDPSGLTYEQY

clone size: -
J gene: TRBJ2-1
V gene: TRBV9
CDR3 protein: ASSVGGTGNEQF

clone size: -
J gene: TRBJ1-1
V gene: TRBV6-5
CDR3 protein: ASSFDRAVEAF

clone size: -
J gene: TRBJ1-2
V gene: TRBV2
CDR3 protein: ASRATRLSFRGYT

clone size: -
J gene: TRBJ1-2
V gene: TRBV4-2
CDR3 protein: ASSQDHGQGLGYT

clone size: -
J gene: TRBJ2-1
V gene: TRBV4-1
CDR3 protein: ASSQGNRGRGNNEQF

clone size: once
J gene: TRBJ2-1
V gene: TRBV28
CDR3 protein: ASSLRYPNEQF

clone size: -
J gene: TRBJ2-5
V gene: TRBV30
CDR3 protein: AWSVGLAGRGTQY

clone size: -
J gene: TRBJ1-5
V gene: TRBV30
CDR3 protein: AWSNGNQPQH

clone size: -
J gene: TRBJ2-3
V gene: TRBV5-1
CDR3 protein: ASSTQGTDTQY

clone size: -
J gene: TRBJ2-7
V gene: TRBV12-3/TRBV12-4
CDR3 protein: ASSPRYYEQY

clone size: -
J gene: TRBJ2-7
V gene: TRBV11-2
CDR3 protein: ASSATNRPYEQY

clone size: -
J gene: TRBJ1-1
V gene: TRBV6-5
CDR3 protein: ASTNQGGLYKEAF

clone size: -
J gene: TRBJ1-6
V gene: TRBV5-5
CDR3 protein: ASSFWGVYNSPLH

clone size: -
J gene: TRBJ1-1
V gene: TRBV6-5
CDR3 protein: ASTSGSPGEAF

clone size: -
J gene: TRBJ2-3
V gene: TRBV24-1
CDR3 protein: ATSDFRLAGGTDTQY

clone size: -
J gene: TRBJ1-4
V gene: TRBV30
CDR3 protein: AWSIPRDFFNEKLF

clone size: -
J gene: TRBJ1-2
V gene: TRBV19
CDR3 protein: ASRGEQTNYGYT

clone size: -
J gene: TRBJ1-2
V gene: TRBV3-1/TRBV3-2
CDR3 protein: ASSQGTDFR

clone size: -
J gene: TRBJ2-5
V gene: TRBV3-1/TRBV3-2
CDR3 protein: ASSQVGLAGLYQETQY

clone size: -
J gene: TRBJ2-5
V gene: TRBV7-9
CDR3 protein: ASSPRNQETQY

clone size: -
J gene: TRBJ1-1
V gene: TRBV5-6
CDR3 protein: ASSLWGGTEAF

clone size: -
J gene: TRBJ1-5
V gene: TRBV28
CDR3 protein: ASMNGVLGNQPQH

clone size: -
J gene: TRBJ1-1
V gene: TRBV19
CDR3 protein: ASSRSSRVWTEAF

clone size: once
J gene: TRBJ1-3
V gene: TRBV5-6
CDR3 protein: ASSLGSSGNTIY

clone size: -
J gene: TRBJ2-7
V gene: TRBV2
CDR3 protein: ASRLAEIYEQY

clone size: once
J gene: TRBJ1-1
V gene: TRBV3-1/TRBV3-2
CDR3 protein: ASLGGRGSQDENTEAF